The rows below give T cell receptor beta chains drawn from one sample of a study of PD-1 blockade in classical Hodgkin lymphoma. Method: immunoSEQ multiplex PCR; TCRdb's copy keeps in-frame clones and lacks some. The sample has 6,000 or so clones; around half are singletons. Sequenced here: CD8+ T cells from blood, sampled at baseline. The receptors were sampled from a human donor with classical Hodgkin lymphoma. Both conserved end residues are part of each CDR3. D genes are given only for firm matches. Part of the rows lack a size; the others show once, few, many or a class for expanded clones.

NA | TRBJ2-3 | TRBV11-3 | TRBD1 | TGTGCCAGCAGCTTAGATCGCAGGGGGCAGACCTTAGATACGCAGTATTTT | CASSLDRRGQTLDTQYF
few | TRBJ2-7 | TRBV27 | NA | TGTGCCAGCAGTTTATCGAAACAGGGAAGGAGCGAGCAGTACTTC | CASSLSKQGRSEQYF
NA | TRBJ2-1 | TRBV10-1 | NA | TGCGCCAACCAGAGCAGGGAGGTTATCAATGAGCAGTTCTTC | CANQSREVINEQFF
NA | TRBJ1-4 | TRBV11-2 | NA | TGTGCCAGCAGCTTCTTAACAGGGATGGCAAAACTGTTTTTT | CASSFLTGMAKLFF
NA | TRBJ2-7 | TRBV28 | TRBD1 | TGTGCCAGCAGTAAATACCGGGACAGGGTCTACGAGCAGTACTTC | CASSKYRDRVYEQYF
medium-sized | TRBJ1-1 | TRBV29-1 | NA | TGCAGCGTTGGGGGGGCAGGGAGCAGACCTGAAGCTTTCTTT | CSVGGAGSRPEAFF
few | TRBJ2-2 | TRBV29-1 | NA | TGCAGCGGGGACTTCCAGAACACCGGGGAGCTGTTTTTT | CSGDFQNTGELFF
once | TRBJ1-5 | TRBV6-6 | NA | TGTGCCAGCAGTTACGACAGACCCCAAAATCAGCCCCAGCATTTT | CASSYDRPQNQPQHF
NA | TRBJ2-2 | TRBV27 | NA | TGTGCCAGCAGCTCTCACAGTAGCGGCACCGGGGAGCTGTTTTTT | CASSSHSSGTGELFF
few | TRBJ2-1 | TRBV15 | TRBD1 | TGTGCCACCAGCAGTGACAGGGGTCTTGAGCAGTTCTTC | CATSSDRGLEQFF
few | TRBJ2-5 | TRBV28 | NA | TGTGCCAGCAGACTAACCCTGGGCTCGGGCGGGACCCAGTACTTC | CASRLTLGSGGTQYF
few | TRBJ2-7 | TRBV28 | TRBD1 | TGTGCCAGCAGTAAATACCGGGACAGGGTCTACGAGCAGTACTTC | CASSKYRDRVYEQYF
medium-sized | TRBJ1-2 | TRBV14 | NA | TGTGCCAGCAGCCCTGGGGTCTGGGGAGCTAACTATGGCTACACCTTC | CASSPGVWGANYGYTF
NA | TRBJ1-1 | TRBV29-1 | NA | TGCAGCGTTGAAGATCTTGGAGGGAGGGCTGAAGCTTTCTTT | CSVEDLGGRAEAFF
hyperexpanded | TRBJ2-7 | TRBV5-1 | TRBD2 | TGCGCCAGCAGTCCGGGGGATACCAGCGGGAGACCCTACGAGCAGTACTTC | CASSPGDTSGRPYEQYF
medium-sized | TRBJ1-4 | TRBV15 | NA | TGTGCCACCAGGCTGGGTAGCAGACTGTTTTTT | CATRLGSRLFF
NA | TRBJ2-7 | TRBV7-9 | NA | TGTGCCAGCAGCCCGGCAGGGGAGCAGTACTTC | CASSPAGEQYF
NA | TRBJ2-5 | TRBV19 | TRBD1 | TGTGCCAGTAGCGACGGACAGGGGATGCAAGAGACCCAGTACTTC | CASSDGQGMQETQYF
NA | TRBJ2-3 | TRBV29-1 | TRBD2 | TGCAGCGTGTCAGGCGGGGGGATGGGCCCAGATACGCAGTATTTT | CSVSGGGMGPDTQYF
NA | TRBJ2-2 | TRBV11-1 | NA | TGTGCCAGCAACCAAAGTCCCGGGACTCCTTCGAACACCGGGGAGCTGTTTTTT | CASNQSPGTPSNTGELFF
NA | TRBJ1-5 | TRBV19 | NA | TGTGCCAGTAGTATGGGGTCGGGGTCGAGGAGCAATCAGCCCCAGCATTTT | CASSMGSGSRSNQPQHF
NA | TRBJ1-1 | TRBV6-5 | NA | TGTGCCAGCAGTTACTCAACCGGGGGCACTGAAGCTTTCTTT | CASSYSTGGTEAFF
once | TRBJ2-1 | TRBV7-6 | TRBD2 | TGTGCCAGCAGCCCACTAACTAGCGGTGGAGACAATGAGCAGTTCTTC | CASSPLTSGGDNEQFF
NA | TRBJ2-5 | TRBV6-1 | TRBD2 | TGTGCCAGCAGTCAAGGGACTAGCGGGAGCCAGCTGTGGACCCAGTACTTC | CASSQGTSGSQLWTQYF
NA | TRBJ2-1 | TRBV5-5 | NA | TGTGCCAGCATCCTCCTTGACAATGAGCAGTTCTTC | CASILLDNEQFF
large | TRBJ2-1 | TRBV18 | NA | TGTGCCAGCTCACCCCTTGAAGTTGAGCAGTTCTTC | CASSPLEVEQFF
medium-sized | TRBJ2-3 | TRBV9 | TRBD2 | TGTGCCAGCAGCGTAGCTACAGCGGGAGAACCAGATACGCAGTATTTT | CASSVATAGEPDTQYF